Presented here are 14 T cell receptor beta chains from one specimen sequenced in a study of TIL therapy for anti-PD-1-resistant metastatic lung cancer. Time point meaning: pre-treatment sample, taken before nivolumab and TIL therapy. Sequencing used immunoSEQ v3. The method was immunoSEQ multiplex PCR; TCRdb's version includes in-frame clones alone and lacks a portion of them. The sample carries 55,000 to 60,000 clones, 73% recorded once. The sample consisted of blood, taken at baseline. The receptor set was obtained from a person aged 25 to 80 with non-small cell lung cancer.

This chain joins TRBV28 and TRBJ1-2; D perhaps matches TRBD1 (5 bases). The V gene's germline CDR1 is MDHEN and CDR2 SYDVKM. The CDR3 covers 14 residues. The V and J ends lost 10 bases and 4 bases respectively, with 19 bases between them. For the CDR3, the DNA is TGTGCCACATCCGCCCGGGACGGGCGCTATGGCTACACCTTC. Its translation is CATSARDGRYGYTF.

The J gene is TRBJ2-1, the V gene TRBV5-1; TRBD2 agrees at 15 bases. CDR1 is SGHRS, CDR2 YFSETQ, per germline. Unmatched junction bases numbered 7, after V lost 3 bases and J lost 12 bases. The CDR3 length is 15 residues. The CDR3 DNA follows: TGCGCCAGCAGCTCCAGGACTAGCGGGGGGGACGGGCAGTTCTTC. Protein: CASSSRTSGGDGQFF.

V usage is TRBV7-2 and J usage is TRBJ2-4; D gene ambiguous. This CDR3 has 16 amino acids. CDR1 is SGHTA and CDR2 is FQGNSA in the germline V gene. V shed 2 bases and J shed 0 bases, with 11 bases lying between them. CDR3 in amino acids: CASSLSQYVAKNIQYF. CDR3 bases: TGTGCCAGCAGCTTATCTCAGTATGTAGCCAAAAACATTCAGTACTTC.

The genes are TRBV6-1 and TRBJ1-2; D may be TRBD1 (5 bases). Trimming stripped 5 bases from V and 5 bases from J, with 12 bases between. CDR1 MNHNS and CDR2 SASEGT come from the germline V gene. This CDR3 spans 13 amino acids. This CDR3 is CASSLQTVYGYTF. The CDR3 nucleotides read TGTGCCAGCAGTCTACAGACAGTTTATGGCTACACCTTC.

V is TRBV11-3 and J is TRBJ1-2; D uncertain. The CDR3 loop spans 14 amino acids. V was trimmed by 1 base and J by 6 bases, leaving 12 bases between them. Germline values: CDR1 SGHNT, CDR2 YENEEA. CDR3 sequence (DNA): TGTGCCAGCAGCTTAGGAGGCAGGATGGATGGCTACACCTTC. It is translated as CASSLGGRMDGYTF. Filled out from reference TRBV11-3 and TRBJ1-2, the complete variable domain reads EAGVVQSPRYKIIEKKQPVAFWCNPISGHNTLYWYLQNLGQGPELLIRYENEEAVDDSQLPKDRFSAERLKGVDSTLKIQPAELGDSAVYLCASSLGGRMDGYTFGSGTRLTVV.

The DNA for the CDR3 is TGTGCCAGCAGTTACGGACAGGGCACCTACGAGCAGTACTTC. This gives the protein CASSYGQGTYEQYF. V usage is TRBV6-5 and J usage is TRBJ2-7, with TRBD1 matching 8 bases. Germline assignment: CDR1 MNHEY and CDR2 SVGAGI. The CDR3 runs to 14 residues. V lost 2 bases, J lost 2 bases, and 2 bases stayed unmatched.

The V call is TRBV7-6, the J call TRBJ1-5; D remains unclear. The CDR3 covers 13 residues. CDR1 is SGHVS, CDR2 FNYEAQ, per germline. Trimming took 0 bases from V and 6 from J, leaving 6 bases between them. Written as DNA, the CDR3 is TGTGCCAGCAGCTTAGCTGGTCGTCAGCCCCAGCATTTT. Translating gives CASSLAGRQPQHF.

The CDR3 nucleotides are TGTGCCAGCAGCTTAAGGGAGAGCTCCTACAATGAGCAGTTCTTC. Protein: CASSLRESSYNEQFF. The chain carries TRBV7-9 and TRBJ2-1; TRBD2 might be the D (5 bases). V gave up 2 bases and J gave up 0 bases, with 8 bases separating them. Germline CDR1 reads SEHNR; CDR2 reads FQNEAQ (reference sequence). This CDR3 spans 15 amino acids.

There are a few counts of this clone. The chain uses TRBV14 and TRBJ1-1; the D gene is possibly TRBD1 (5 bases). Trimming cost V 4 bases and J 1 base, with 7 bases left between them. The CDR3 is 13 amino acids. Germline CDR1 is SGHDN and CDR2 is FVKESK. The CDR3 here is CASSRTGNTEAFF. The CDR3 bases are TGTGCCAGCAGCCGAACAGGGAACACTGAAGCTTTCTTT.

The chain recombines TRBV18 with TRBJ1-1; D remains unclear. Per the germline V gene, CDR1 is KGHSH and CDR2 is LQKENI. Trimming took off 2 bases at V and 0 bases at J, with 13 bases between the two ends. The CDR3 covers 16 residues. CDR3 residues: CASSPSAVTMNTEAFF. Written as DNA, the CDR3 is TGTGCCAGCTCACCATCAGCAGTAACCATGAACACTGAAGCTTTCTTT. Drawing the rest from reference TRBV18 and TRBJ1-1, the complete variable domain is NAGVMQNPRHLVRRRGQEARLRCSPMKGHSHVYWYRQLPEEGLKFMVYLQKENIIDESGMPKERFSAEFPKEGPSILRIQQVVRGDSAAYFCASSPSAVTMNTEAFFGQGTRLTVV.

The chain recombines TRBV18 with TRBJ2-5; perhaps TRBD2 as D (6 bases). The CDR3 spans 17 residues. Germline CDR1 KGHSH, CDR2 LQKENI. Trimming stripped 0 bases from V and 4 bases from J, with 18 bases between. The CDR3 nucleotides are TGTGCCAGCTCACCACCGGGGGGAGCAGGCCCGCGAGAGACCCAGTACTTC. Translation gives CASSPPGGAGPRETQYF.

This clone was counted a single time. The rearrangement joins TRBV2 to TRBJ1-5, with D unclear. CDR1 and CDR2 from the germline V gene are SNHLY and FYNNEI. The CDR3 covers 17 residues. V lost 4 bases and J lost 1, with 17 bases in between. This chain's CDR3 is CASSVLSPTGSNQPQHF. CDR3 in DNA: TGTGCCAGCAGTGTTCTCTCACCCACGGGAAGCAATCAGCCCCAGCATTTT.

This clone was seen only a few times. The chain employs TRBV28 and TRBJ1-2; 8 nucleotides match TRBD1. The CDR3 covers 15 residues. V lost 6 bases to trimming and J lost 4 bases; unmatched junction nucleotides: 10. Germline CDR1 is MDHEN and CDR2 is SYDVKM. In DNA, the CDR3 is TGTGCCAGCAGGTCAGGGGGCGTTTCGGGCTATGGCTACACCTTC. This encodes CASRSGGVSGYGYTF.

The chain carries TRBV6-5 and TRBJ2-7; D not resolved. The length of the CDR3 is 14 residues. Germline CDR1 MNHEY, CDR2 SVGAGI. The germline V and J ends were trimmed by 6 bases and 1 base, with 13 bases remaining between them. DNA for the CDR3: TGTGCCAGCAGCCCTAAACCAGCATCCTACGAGCAGTACTTC. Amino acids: CASSPKPASYEQYF.